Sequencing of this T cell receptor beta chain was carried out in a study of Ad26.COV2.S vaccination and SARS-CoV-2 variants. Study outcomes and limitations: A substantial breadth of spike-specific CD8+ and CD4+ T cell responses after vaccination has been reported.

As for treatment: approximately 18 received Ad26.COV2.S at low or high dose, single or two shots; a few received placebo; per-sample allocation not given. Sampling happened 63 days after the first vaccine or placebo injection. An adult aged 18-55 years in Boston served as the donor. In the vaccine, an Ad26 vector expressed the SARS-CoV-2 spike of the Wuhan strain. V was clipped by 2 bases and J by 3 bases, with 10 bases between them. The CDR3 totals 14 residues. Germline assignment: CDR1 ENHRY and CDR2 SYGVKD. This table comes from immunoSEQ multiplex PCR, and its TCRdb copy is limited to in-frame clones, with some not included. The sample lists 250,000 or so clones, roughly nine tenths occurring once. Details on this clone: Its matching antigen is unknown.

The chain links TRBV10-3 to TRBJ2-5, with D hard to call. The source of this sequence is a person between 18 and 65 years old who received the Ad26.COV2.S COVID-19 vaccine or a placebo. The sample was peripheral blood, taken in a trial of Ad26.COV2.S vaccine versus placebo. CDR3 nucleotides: TGTGCCATCAGTGAGGGCCACACGAAAGAGACCCAGTACTTC. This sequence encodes CAISEGHTKETQYF.